This entry is about one TCR beta chain. Some clones are missing from TCRdb's copy, which holds only in-frame ones; the method was immunoSEQ multiplex PCR. The sample lists 13,000 to 15,000 clones, about four fifths occurring once. The germline gives CDR1 MNHEY, CDR2 SVGAGI. The CDR3 sequence is 15 residues long. V lost 2 bases, J lost 1 base, and 2 bases stayed unmatched. These data belong to a study of OX40 agonist ivuxolimab in advanced cancers. Sequenced here: CD4+ or CD8+ T cells sorted from blood, sampled in a trial of the OX40 agonist ivuxolimab. The receptor's source is an adult with an advanced solid tumor such as melanoma, head and neck, liver or kidney cancer. This chain connects TRBV6-5 to TRBJ1-5; 7 bases fit TRBD1. The CDR3 DNA follows: TGTGCCAGCAGTTACGACAGGGCAAGCAATCAGCCCCAGCATTTT. Translating it yields CASSYDRASNQPQHF.